This TCR beta chain was found in a study of blood T cell repertoires in COVID-19. Assay: immunoSEQ multiplex PCR; the TCRdb copy retains only in-frame clones and omits some. Of fewer than 400,000 clones listed, approximately 81% are singletons. The CDR3 sequence is 13 residues long. The V and J ends lost 11 bases and 0 bases respectively, with 11 bases between them. The source of this sequence is a young woman with acute or convalescent COVID-19. J is TRBJ1-3 and V is TRBV12-3 or TRBV12-4; a weak D match, TRBD1 (6 bases). The sample comprised peripheral blood. CDR3 DNA: TGTGCCGGGGGCCAAGTCTCTGGAAACACCATATATTTT. This sequence encodes CAGGQVSGNTIYF.